A single sample gave rise to the 27 T cell receptor beta chains below, sequenced in a study of T cell responses to AZD1222 COVID-19 vaccine. The repertoire was sequenced with immunoSEQ multiplex PCR; TCRdb's copy has only in-frame clones and lacks some. The data contain over 60,000 clones, 80% of them singletons. The sequenced sample was peripheral blood, obtained 28 days after the second AZD1222 dose. Receptors originate from an adult who received the AZD1222 COVID-19 vaccine.

The rearrangement links TRBV10-2 to TRBJ1-2; tentative D call: TRBD1 (6 bases). V gave up 6 bases and J gave up 5 bases, with 16 bases separating them. The germline V gene encodes CDR1 WSHSY and CDR2 SAAADI. The CDR3 is 14 residues long. DNA of the CDR3: TGCGCCAGCAGCCTACGACAGGAAACTTATGGCTACACCTTC. This sequence encodes CASSLRQETYGYTF.

CDR3 sequence (DNA): TGTGCCAGCAGTTACCGGTCTGATTGGTCTACGCAGTATTTT. Translating gives CASSYRSDWSTQYF. The V call is TRBV6-5, the J call TRBJ2-3, with unresolved D. CDR1 and CDR2 from the germline V gene are MNHEY and SVGAGI. With 2 bases removed from V and 8 bases from J, the gap between germline ends came to 14 bases. The CDR3 covers 14 residues.

The genes are TRBV6-2 or TRBV6-3 and TRBJ1-6, with unresolved D. The V gene's germline CDR1 is MNHEY and CDR2 SVGEGT. The CDR3 is 15 residues long. V lost 6 bases to trimming and J lost 7 bases, with 16 bases between them. In DNA, the CDR3 is TGTGCCAGCAGCCCAGGCTTTGTGGTAAATTCACCCCTCCACTTT. As protein: CASSPGFVVNSPLHF.

This chain connects TRBV28 to TRBJ1-2, with D possibly matching TRBD1 (6 bases). There are 15 residues in the CDR3. From germline, CDR1 is MDHEN and CDR2 SYDVKM. Trimming took off 6 bases at V and 4 bases at J, with 18 bases between the two ends. The CDR3 DNA reads TGTGCCAGCAGCCAGGACAGTGGGGGGATCTATGGCTACACCTTC. Its protein product is CASSQDSGGIYGYTF.

The chain links TRBV3-1 (or the pseudogene TRBV3-2) to TRBJ2-7; 8 bases are a match to TRBD1. The CDR3 extends over 18 amino acids. V was pared by 2 bases and J by 2 bases, with 14 bases of the junction left unmatched. CDR1 is LGHDT and CDR2 is YNNKEL in the germline V gene (reference sequence). The CDR3 coding sequence is TGTGCCAGCAGCCAAAGGGGCATCCAGGGGGCGCAGGCCTACGAGCAGTACTTC. This codes for CASSQRGIQGAQAYEQYF.

The V and J genes are TRBV7-2 and TRBJ2-1; TRBD2 is a possible D gene (6 bases). V lost 4 bases and J 2 bases, leaving 12 bases between the germline ends. This CDR3 spans 15 amino acids. Looked up from germline, CDR1 is SGHTA and CDR2 is FQGNSA. The CDR3 DNA reads TGTGCCAGCAGCTCCCACCCGGGGGCCTACAATGAGCAGTTCTTC. Protein product: CASSSHPGAYNEQFF.

The chain carries TRBV29-1 and TRBJ2-5; 7 positions match TRBD1. V shed 2 bases and J 6 bases; nucleotides not matched to a gene: 12. In germline, CDR1 is SQVTM, CDR2 ANQGSEA. The CDR3 is 15 amino acids. The CDR3 here is CSVERRGQLLKTQYF. In DNA form, the CDR3 reads TGCAGCGTTGAACGAAGGGGGCAGCTTTTAAAGACCCAGTACTTC.

The genes are TRBV19 and TRBJ2-5, with 8 bases lining up with TRBD1. The length of the CDR3 is 16 residues. CDR1 is LNHDA and CDR2 is SQIVND in the germline V gene (reference sequence). V was clipped by 3 bases and J by 2 bases; unmatched bases: 8. The CDR3 nucleotides read TGTGCCAGTAGTATGTATGTAGGGACAGGACAAGAGACCCAGTACTTC. This sequence encodes CASSMYVGTGQETQYF.

The gene calls are TRBV3-1 (or the pseudogene TRBV3-2) and TRBJ1-2; D is possibly TRBD1 (6 bases). V was pared by 0 bases and J by 3 bases, with 8 bases between. From germline, CDR1 is LGHDT and CDR2 YNNKEL (reference sequence). The CDR3 contains 14 residues. In DNA, the CDR3 is TGTGCCAGCAGCCAAGAATCAGGGGACTATGGCTACACCTTC. Translating it yields CASSQESGDYGYTF.

The chain recombines TRBV6-2 or TRBV6-3 with TRBJ1-2; 9 nucleotides match TRBD1. This CDR3 region has 14 residues. Germline loops: CDR1 MNHEY, CDR2 SVGEGT. V lost 5 bases, J lost 8 bases, and 9 bases stayed unmatched. DNA of the CDR3: TGTGCCAGCAGTACGCCGGGACAGGGAATAGGCTACACCTTC. This gives the protein CASSTPGQGIGYTF.

This clone came up a few times. V is TRBV7-9 and J is TRBJ2-2; no firm D call. Looked up from germline, CDR1 is SEHNR and CDR2 is FQNEAQ (reference sequence). CDR3 length equals 15 residues. V dropped 2 bases and J dropped 1 base, with 8 bases sitting between them. For the CDR3, the DNA is TGTGCCAGCAGCTTATTAGGGTTGAACACCGGGGAGCTGTTTTTT. Protein sequence: CASSLLGLNTGELFF.

CDR3 sequence reads: CATTGGLVGELFF. For the CDR3, the DNA is TGTGCCACCACAGGGGGTTTAGTCGGGGAGCTGTTTTTT. The chain employs TRBV2 and TRBJ2-2; 8 bases map to TRBD1. Germline V gene sequence: CDR1 SNHLY, CDR2 FYNNEI. The CDR3 runs 13 residues. V shed 10 bases, J shed 7 bases, and the junction held 8 bases outside the gene matches.

The chain has TRBV7-9 and TRBJ1-1; no definite D call. The germline V gene has CDR1 SEHNR and CDR2 FQNEAQ (reference sequence). Between the trimmed V and J ends, which lost 4 bases and 1 base, there was a span of 16 bases. The CDR3 length is 16 residues. CDR3 sequence: CASSSVSRQRNTEAFF. Here the CDR3 DNA reads TGTGCCAGCAGCTCGGTAAGCCGTCAAAGGAACACTGAAGCTTTCTTT.

The rearrangement links TRBV10-3 to TRBJ2-1; 8 bases line up with TRBD1. This CDR3 is 13 amino acids long. J gave up 5 bases and V 10 bases, and 7 bases lay outside the gene matches. From germline, CDR1 is ENHRY and CDR2 SYGVKD. DNA for the CDR3: TGTGCCAGCTCGGGACAGGTAGACAATGAGCAGTTCTTC. This encodes CASSGQVDNEQFF.

This clone has a single count. The rearrangement uses TRBV3-1 (or the pseudogene TRBV3-2) and TRBJ2-5, with 10 bases identical to TRBD2. The CDR3 has 16 amino acids. Trimming at V came to 5 bases and at J to 4 bases, leaving 10 bases not matched to a gene. Looked up from germline, CDR1 is LGHDT and CDR2 is YNNKEL (reference sequence). CDR3 amino acids: CASSRTGTSVRETQYF. CDR3 DNA sequence: TGTGCCAGCAGCAGAACCGGGACTAGCGTCCGAGAGACCCAGTACTTC.

This clone was detected only once. V and J are TRBV3-1 (or the pseudogene TRBV3-2) and TRBJ1-2; D gene unclear. CDR1 and CDR2 from the germline V gene are LGHDT and YNNKEL (reference sequence). The CDR3 spans 15 residues. Trimming removed 2 bases from V and 1 base from J, with 11 bases in between. CDR3 sequence (DNA): TGTGCCAGCAGCCAACCGGGTCCAGTTAACTATGGCTACACCTTC. Translation: CASSQPGPVNYGYTF.

The chain combines TRBV30 with TRBJ1-5, with D hard to call. Germline CDR1 reads GTSNPN; CDR2 reads SVGIG (reference sequence). Trimming removed 0 bases from V and 5 bases from J, with 5 bases in between. CDR3 length: 12 amino acids. In DNA, the CDR3 is TGTGCCTGGAGTGTAACATATCAGCCCCAGCATTTT. This sequence encodes CAWSVTYQPQHF.

This chain joins TRBV13 and TRBJ1-3; 7 bases fit TRBD1. V was clipped by 3 bases and J by 2 bases; unmatched bases: 10. In germline, CDR1 is PRHDT, CDR2 FYEKMQ (reference sequence). The CDR3 is made up of 17 amino acids. The CDR3 region has the DNA TGTGCCAGCAGCTTCAGGGGGTCGCATCTTGCTGGAAACACCATATATTTT. Translating gives CASSFRGSHLAGNTIYF. Together with reference TRBV13 and TRBJ1-3, the CDR3 gives the full variable domain: AAGVIQSPRHLIKEKRETATLKCYPIPRHDTVYWYQQGPGQDPQFLISFYEKMQSDKGSIPDRFSAQQFSDYHSELNMSSLELGDSALYFCASSFRGSHLAGNTIYFGEGSWLTVV.

The table lists this clone with a count of one. The chain recombines TRBV27 with TRBJ1-1, with D unresolved. The ends were cut back, 4 bases at V and 6 bases at J, with 12 bases in the middle. CDR3 length equals 13 residues. Looked up from germline, CDR1 is MNHEY and CDR2 is SMNVEV (reference sequence). The CDR3 protein is CASSSPGPAEAFF. Written as DNA, the CDR3 is TGTGCCAGCAGTTCCCCCGGCCCAGCTGAAGCTTTCTTT.

V gene TRBV27 combines with J gene TRBJ2-1, with D uncertain. This CDR3 has 14 amino acids. From germline, CDR1 is MNHEY and CDR2 SMNVEV (reference sequence). V shed 3 bases and J shed 7 bases, with 13 bases lying between them. The CDR3 DNA reads as TGTGCCAGCAGTTTGGGATCACGGTGGAATGAGCAGTTCTTC. The encoded protein is CASSLGSRWNEQFF.

The CDR3 loop is CASSLAGFGSYEQYF. CDR3 nucleotides: TGTGCCAGCAGCTTGGCTGGGTTCGGCTCCTACGAGCAGTACTTC. The chain has TRBV5-6 and TRBJ2-7; D remains unclear. CDR3 length: 15 residues. V lost 0 bases to trimming and J lost 0 bases, with 10 bases between them. From germline, CDR1 is SGHDT and CDR2 YYEEEE.

The gene calls are TRBV12-2 and TRBJ1-5; no check of the table's D call, TRBD1, against the DNA was made. TRBV12-2 is shown as a pseudogene. CDR3 length equals 15 residues. The CDR3 nucleotides read TGTGCAAGTCGCTTAGAGGGAAGGGGATCTCAGCCCCAGCATTTT. This gives the protein CASRLEGRGSQPQHF.

This rearrangement joins TRBV3-1 (or the pseudogene TRBV3-2) to TRBJ1-4, with 8 nucleotides matching TRBD1. Germline V CDR1 and CDR2: LGHDT, YNNKEL (reference sequence). Trimming removed 4 bases from V and 8 bases from J; junction bases left unmatched: 12. The CDR3 extends over 16 amino acids. The CDR3 sequence: CASSPPGQGGTEKLFF. In DNA form, the CDR3 reads TGTGCCAGCAGCCCGCCCGGACAGGGAGGAACGGAAAAACTGTTTTTT.

The V and J genes are TRBV18 and TRBJ1-6; D is possibly TRBD1 (6 bases). The germline CDR1 and CDR2 sequences are KGHSH and LQKENI. The CDR3 is made up of 18 amino acids. V gave up 4 bases and J gave up 0 bases, with 16 bases separating them. CDR3 DNA: TGTGCCAGCTCACTATATGTACAGGGCAACTCCTATAATTCACCCCTCCACTTT. Translation gives CASSLYVQGNSYNSPLHF. Full variable domain (outside the CDR3, taken from reference TRBV18 and TRBJ1-6): NAGVMQNPRHLVRRRGQEARLRCSPMKGHSHVYWYRQLPEEGLKFMVYLQKENIIDESGMPKERFSAEFPKEGPSILRIQQVVRGDSAAYFCASSLYVQGNSYNSPLHFGNGTRLTVT.

The chain couples TRBV27 to TRBJ1-1; D remains unclear. Looked up from germline, CDR1 is MNHEY and CDR2 is SMNVEV (reference sequence). V lost 8 bases and J lost 1, with 14 bases in between. This CDR3 has 14 residues. The CDR3 DNA is TGTGCCAGCCAGGACCCTAGAGAGAACACTGAAGCTTTCTTT. Translating gives CASQDPRENTEAFF.

The chain joins TRBV29-1 to TRBJ1-5, with 9 nucleotides matching TRBD1. Germline loops: CDR1 SQVTM, CDR2 ANQGSEA. The V segment lost 6 bases and the J segment 5 bases; nucleotides outside the gene matches: 5. The CDR3 is 13 amino acids. The CDR3 is CSVGTGRDQPQHF. For the CDR3, the DNA is TGCAGCGTCGGGACAGGGAGGGATCAGCCCCAGCATTTT.

The chain recombines TRBV10-3 with TRBJ1-5, with D maybe TRBD1 (6 bases). Germline V CDR1 and CDR2: ENHRY, SYGVKD. Trimming pared 3 bases from V and 1 base from J, leaving 16 bases between. The CDR3 length is 17 residues. The CDR3 sequence is CAISDSRNRASNQPQHF. CDR3 bases: TGTGCCATCAGTGATTCGAGAAACAGGGCAAGCAATCAGCCCCAGCATTTT.